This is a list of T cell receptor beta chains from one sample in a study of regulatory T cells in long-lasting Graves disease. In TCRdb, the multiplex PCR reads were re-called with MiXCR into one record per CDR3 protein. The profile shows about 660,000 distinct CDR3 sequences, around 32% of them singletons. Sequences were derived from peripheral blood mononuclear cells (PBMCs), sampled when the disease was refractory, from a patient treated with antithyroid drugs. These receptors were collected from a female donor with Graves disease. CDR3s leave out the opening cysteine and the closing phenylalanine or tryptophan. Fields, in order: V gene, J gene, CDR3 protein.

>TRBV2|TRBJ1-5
ASSGGTGGYSNQPQH
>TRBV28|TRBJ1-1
ASSLDRMAVNTEAF
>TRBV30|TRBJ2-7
AWREGSEQY
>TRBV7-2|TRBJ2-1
ASSLNLGQF
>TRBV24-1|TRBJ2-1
ATSDLDEQF
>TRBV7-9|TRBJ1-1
ASSPDGRLNTEAF
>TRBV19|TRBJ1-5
ASSSPPGQGFNQPQH
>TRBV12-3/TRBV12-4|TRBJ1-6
ASSEDSPLH
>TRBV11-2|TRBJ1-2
ASSPLAGRYGYT
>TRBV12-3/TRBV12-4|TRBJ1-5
ASSEGPNRPQH
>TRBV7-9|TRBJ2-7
ASSFPGRARSYEQY
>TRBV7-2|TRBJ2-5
ASSLTGVEGETQY
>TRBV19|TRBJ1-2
ASSPGPIGYT
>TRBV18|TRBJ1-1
ASSPGRVGTEAF
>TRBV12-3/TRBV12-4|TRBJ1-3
ASSLAGPSGNTIY